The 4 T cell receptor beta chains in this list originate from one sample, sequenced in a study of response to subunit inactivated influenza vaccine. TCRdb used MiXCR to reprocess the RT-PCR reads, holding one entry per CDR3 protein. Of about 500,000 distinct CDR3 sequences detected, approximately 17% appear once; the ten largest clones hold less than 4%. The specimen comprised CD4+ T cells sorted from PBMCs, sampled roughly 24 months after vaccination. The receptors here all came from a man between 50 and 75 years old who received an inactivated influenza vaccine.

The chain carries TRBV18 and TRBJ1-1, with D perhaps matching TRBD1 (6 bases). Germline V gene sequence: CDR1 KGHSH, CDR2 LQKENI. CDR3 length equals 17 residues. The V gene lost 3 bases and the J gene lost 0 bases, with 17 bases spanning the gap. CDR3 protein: CASSPLGGRAMNTEAFF. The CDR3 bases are TGTGCCAGCTCACCTTTAGGGGGGAGAGCAATGAACACTGAAGCTTTCTTT.

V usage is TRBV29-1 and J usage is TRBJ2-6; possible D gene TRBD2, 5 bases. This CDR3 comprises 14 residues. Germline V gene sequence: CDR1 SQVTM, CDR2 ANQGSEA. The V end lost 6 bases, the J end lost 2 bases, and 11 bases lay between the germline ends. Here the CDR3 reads CSVKEGPGANVLTF. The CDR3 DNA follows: TGCAGCGTCAAAGAGGGCCCTGGGGCCAACGTCCTGACTTTC.

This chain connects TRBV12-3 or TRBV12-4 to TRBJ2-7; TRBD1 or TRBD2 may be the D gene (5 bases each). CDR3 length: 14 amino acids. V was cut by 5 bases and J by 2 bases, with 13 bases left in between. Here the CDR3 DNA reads TGTGCCAGCAGTCCATCCGGGACGACCTACGAGCAGTACTTC. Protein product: CASSPSGTTYEQYF.

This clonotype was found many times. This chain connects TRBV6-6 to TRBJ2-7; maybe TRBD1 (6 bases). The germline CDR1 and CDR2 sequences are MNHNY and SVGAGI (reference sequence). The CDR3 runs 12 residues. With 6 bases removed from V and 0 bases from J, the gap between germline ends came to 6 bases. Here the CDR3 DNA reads TGTGCCAGCAGGGACAGCTCCTACGAGCAGTACTTC. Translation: CASRDSSYEQYF.